This T cell receptor beta chain was sequenced in a study of long-term antiretroviral therapy in people with HIV. Whole-study results and caveats: Whereas controls had wider CDR3 length ranges, HIV repertoires had narrower ones. Clones that expanded before ART (that is, prior to treatment) dominated the repertoire at all time points.

From germline, CDR1 is KGHSH and CDR2 LQKENI. CDR3 length: 16 amino acids. V gave up 2 bases and J gave up 0 bases; unmatched junction bases: 4. The immunoSEQ assay was v3.0, run at survey level. Clones were read by immunoSEQ multiplex PCR, and TCRdb kept only the in-frame ones, dropping some. The table has about 36,000 clones, roughly 82% seen once; the top ten hold around 6.1%. A few counts support this clone. As yet, its antigen is unknown. The V and J genes are TRBV18 and TRBJ1-3; 7 bases line up with TRBD1. The sequence derives from a man between 18 and 35 years old with HIV. The sample consisted of unsorted PBMCs, taken 0.6 years after starting antiretroviral therapy. The CDR3 DNA is TGTGCCAGCTCACCAAGCCCAGGGGGCTCTGGAAACACCATATATTTT. It encodes CASSPSPGGSGNTIYF.